The 28 T cell receptor beta chains in this list originate from one sample, sequenced in a study of T-cell memory formation after mild COVID-19 (dated by TCRdb to the early 2020s). Library generation was performed with 5' RACE. The instrument given in TCRdb is Illumina NovaSeq 6000. In-frame beta chains were kept once TCRdb had trimmed the public reads at Q25 with fastp and called clones with MiXCR. Every CDR3 protein is listed once, alongside the most common genes and DNA of its rows. This sample has around 47,000 distinct CDR3 sequences in its table, and 8% to 10% of those were observed once. The ten largest clones capture about 12% of the sample. Sequenced input: PBMCs or a T cell subset sorted from them (not recorded which). All receptors derive from an adult woman who had mild COVID-19 (a few samples of this study predate the infection). The sample titles of this study are shuffled in the database, so cell type and time point are left out; the donor was told from shared clones.

This clonotype has a handful of counts. This sequence joins TRBV14 and TRBJ2-1; 7 bases agree with TRBD2. The CDR3 is made up of 14 amino acids. V trimming: 0 bases; J trimming: 8 bases; junction bases outside the gene matches: 4. Germline V gene sequence: CDR1 SGHDN, CDR2 FVKESK. CDR3 nucleotide sequence: TGTGCCAGCAGCCAAGAACTAGCGATCCATGAGCAGTTCTTC. Translation gives CASSQELAIHEQFF.

This chain links TRBV20-1 with TRBJ1-1; a weak D match, TRBD1 (6 bases). With 0 bases removed from V and 3 bases from J, the gap between germline ends came to 17 bases. The CDR3 runs to 16 residues. From germline, CDR1 is DFQATT and CDR2 SNEGSKA (reference sequence). Written as DNA, the CDR3 is TGCAGTGCTAGAGAAGCGAACAGGGTTACGTACACTGAAGCTTTCTTT. It codes for CSAREANRVTYTEAFF.

This clonotype showed up many times. The chain is built from TRBV12-3 or TRBV12-4 and TRBJ2-1; possible D gene TRBD2, 7 bases. V lost 3 bases to trimming and J lost 9 bases, with 15 bases between them. The CDR3 spans 14 residues. The CDR3 DNA reads as TGTGCCAGCAGTTTTCTGGGGGGGGGCCGTGAGCAGTTCTTC. Its translation: CASSFLGGGREQFF.

The chain carries TRBV20-1 and TRBJ2-7; tentative D call: TRBD1 (6 bases). Germline CDR1 is DFQATT and CDR2 is SNEGSKA (reference sequence). CDR3 length equals 11 residues. Between the trimmed V and J ends, which lost 4 bases and 6 bases, there was a span of 10 bases. CDR3 coding DNA: TGCAGTGCTACCCAGGGGATCGAGCAGTACTTC. Translating it yields CSATQGIEQYF.

This clonotype occurred a few times. The chain carries TRBV10-3 and TRBJ2-5; 7 nucleotides agree with TRBD1. The junction had 8 bases not matched to a gene; V was cut back by 10 bases and J by 3 bases. CDR3 length equals 13 residues. Germline V gives CDR1 ENHRY, CDR2 SYGVKD. The CDR3 spells CATRDSFEETQYF. The CDR3 DNA is TGTGCCACAAGGGACAGTTTCGAAGAGACCCAGTACTTC.

The table lists this clonotype with a few counts. This chain connects TRBV12-3 or TRBV12-4 to TRBJ1-2; D unresolved. This CDR3 spans 10 amino acids. V was clipped by 5 bases and J by 10 bases, with 8 bases between them. This CDR3 is CASSPHFYTF. The CDR3 region has the DNA TGTGCCAGCAGTCCCCATTTCTACACCTTC.

In its sample, this clonotype was seen many times. The chain links TRBV7-9 to TRBJ2-1; D possibly corresponds to TRBD1 (5 bases). The CDR3 runs to 15 residues. CDR1 and CDR2 (germline): SEHNR, FQNEAQ (reference sequence). Trimming removed 5 bases from V and 3 bases from J, with 14 bases in between. The CDR3 loop reads CASSRRGHNYNEQFF. The CDR3, as DNA: TGTGCCAGCAGCCGCCGAGGACACAACTACAATGAGCAGTTCTTC.

This clonotype was observed a handful of times. The chain employs TRBV5-4 and TRBJ2-7; 9 nucleotides match TRBD1. The CDR3 spans 17 residues. Trimming at V came to 0 bases and at J to 3 bases, leaving 10 bases not matched to a gene. Germline CDR1 reads SGHNT; CDR2 reads YYREEE (reference sequence). In DNA form, the CDR3 reads TGTGCCAGCAGCTTGGGGTCCTGGACAGGGGAGTACTACGAGCAGTACTTC. Translating gives CASSLGSWTGEYYEQYF. Based on the CDR3 plus reference TRBV5-4 and TRBJ2-7, the full variable domain is ETGVTQSPTHLIKTRGQQVTLRCSSQSGHNTVSWYQQALGQGPQFIFQYYREEENGRGNFPPRFSGLQFPNYSSELNVNALELDDSALYLCASSLGSWTGEYYEQYFGPGTRLTVT.

This clonotype was found many times. The J gene is TRBJ2-5, the V gene TRBV7-2, with D unclear. V dropped 5 bases and J dropped 2 bases, with 6 bases sitting between them. This CDR3 is built from 12 residues. The germline V gene has CDR1 SGHTA and CDR2 FQGNSA. CDR3 in amino acids: CASSRQQETQYF. For the CDR3, the DNA is TGTGCCAGCAGCCGGCAACAAGAGACCCAGTACTTC.

This clonotype has only a few counts. The chain has TRBV20-1 and TRBJ1-1; D unclear. There are 10 residues in the CDR3. Germline CDR1 and CDR2: DFQATT and SNEGSKA (reference sequence). The V end lost 0 bases, the J end lost 7 bases, and 3 bases lay between the germline ends. DNA of the CDR3: TGCAGTGCTAGAGATGGTGAAGCTTTCTTT. This gives the protein CSARDGEAFF.

In DNA form, the CDR3 reads TGTGCCAGCAGTTACTCGATAGGGGTTACTGAAGCTTTCTTT. Translated, it gives CASSYSIGVTEAFF. The chain is built from TRBV6-2 or TRBV6-3 and TRBJ1-1; maybe TRBD1 (5 bases). Germline CDR1 reads MNHEY; CDR2 reads SVGEGT. The CDR3 contains 14 residues. With 0 bases removed from V and 5 bases from J, the gap between germline ends came to 10 bases.

This clonotype was recorded at least ten times. V gene TRBV9 combines with J gene TRBJ2-2; TRBD2 aligns across 12 bases. CDR3 length: 17 amino acids. Germline V gene sequence: CDR1 SGDLS, CDR2 YYNGEE. V lost 3 bases and J lost 6; bases outside the gene matches: 9. CDR3 bases: TGTGCCAGCAGCGATCAACGACTAGCGGGGGACCCCGGGGAGCTGTTTTTT. Its translation is CASSDQRLAGDPGELFF.

The chain is built from TRBV7-8 and TRBJ1-1, with a possible D match to TRBD1 (5 bases). Trimming took off 6 bases at V and 4 bases at J, with 18 bases between the two ends. This CDR3 has 15 amino acids. Germline values: CDR1 SGHVS, CDR2 FQNEAQ. The CDR3 spells CASRAGELVCTEAFF. In nucleotides, the CDR3 is TGTGCCAGCAGGGCGGGGGAACTGGTGTGCACTGAAGCTTTCTTT.

The chain combines TRBV12-3 or TRBV12-4 with TRBJ2-7; 9 positions match TRBD2. CDR3 length equals 14 residues. J gave up 1 base and V 6 bases, and 4 bases lay outside the gene matches. For the CDR3, the DNA is TGTGCCAGCAGAAATAGCGGGGGATCCTACGAGCAGTACTTC. Residues: CASRNSGGSYEQYF.

In its sample, this clonotype was seen a few times. The chain has TRBV12-3 or TRBV12-4 and TRBJ1-1; 9 bases are shared with TRBD1. The CDR3 has 16 amino acids. The V and J ends lost 4 bases and 1 base, in that order; junction bases with no gene match: 7. The CDR3 reads CASSSTGTGRNTEAFF. In DNA form, the CDR3 reads TGTGCCAGCAGTTCAACCGGGACAGGGCGGAACACTGAAGCTTTCTTT.

This clonotype was detected ten times or more. The chain is built from TRBV29-1 and TRBJ2-7; tentative D call: TRBD2 (7 bases). Trimming pared 7 bases from V and 4 bases from J, leaving 26 bases between. Germline loops: CDR1 SQVTM, CDR2 ANQGSEA. The CDR3 extends over 16 amino acids. The CDR3 reads CSGPPGQTRERYEQYF. In nucleotides, the CDR3 is TGCAGCGGTCCTCCGGGACAAACGCGGGAGCGGTACGAGCAGTACTTC.

This clonotype was seen ten or more times. The rearrangement uses TRBV7-9 and TRBJ2-3; weak D call: TRBD1 (5 bases). V was cut by 1 base and J by 7 bases, with 21 bases left in between. The germline gives CDR1 SEHNR, CDR2 FQNEAQ (reference sequence). This CDR3 comprises 17 residues. The CDR3 sequence is CASSLELGREGTNTQYF. The CDR3 coding sequence is TGTGCCAGCAGCTTAGAACTCGGCAGGGAAGGCACGAATACGCAGTATTTT.

This clonotype appeared a few times. The rearrangement joins TRBV12-3 or TRBV12-4 to TRBJ2-3; TRBD2 agrees at 11 bases. This CDR3 is 22 amino acids long. The V segment lost 5 bases and the J segment 4 bases; nucleotides outside the gene matches: 26. In DNA form, the CDR3 reads TGTGCCAGCAGTCCCTTAATCGACTGGGTAGGATCGACTAGCGGGAACGCAGATACGCAGTATTTT. This gives the protein CASSPLIDWVGSTSGNADTQYF.

V usage is TRBV3-1 and J usage is TRBJ1-3; no reliable D call. The germline V gene has CDR1 LGHDT and CDR2 YNNKEL (reference sequence). The germline V and J ends were trimmed by 7 bases and 4 bases, with 8 bases remaining between them. This CDR3 spans 12 amino acids. CDR3 protein: CASTGEGNTIYF. DNA of the CDR3: TGTGCCAGCACCGGGGAGGGAAACACCATATATTTT.

This chain links TRBV7-6 with TRBJ1-2, with D uncertain. V lost 3 bases and J lost 7, with 12 bases in between. CDR1 and CDR2 (germline): SGHVS, FNYEAQ. The CDR3 totals 13 residues. This CDR3 is CASSFGTDFGYTF. The CDR3 DNA reads as TGTGCCAGCAGCTTCGGCACGGATTTTGGCTACACCTTC.

Many counts were recorded for this clonotype. J is TRBJ2-5 and V is TRBV5-1; D gene uncertain. Germline-derived CDR1 and CDR2 are SGHRS and YFSETQ. CDR3 size: 14 residues. V shed 1 base and J shed 2 bases, with 9 bases lying between them. This CDR3 is CASSLFGQQETQYF. CDR3 nucleotides: TGCGCCAGCAGCTTGTTCGGTCAACAAGAGACCCAGTACTTC. Together with reference TRBV5-1 and TRBJ2-5, the CDR3 gives the full variable domain: KAGVTQTPRYLIKTRGQQVTLSCSPISGHRSVSWYQQTPGQGLQFLFEYFSETQRNKGNFPGRFSGRQFSNSRSEMNVSTLELGDSALYLCASSLFGQQETQYFGPGTRLLVL.

The table lists this clonotype with a few counts. The V and J genes are TRBV7-9 and TRBJ1-1; tentative D call: TRBD1 (6 bases). This CDR3 spans 15 amino acids. Between the trimmed V and J ends, which lost 1 base and 3 bases, there was a span of 12 bases. The germline CDR1 and CDR2 sequences are SEHNR and FQNEAQ (reference sequence). This chain's CDR3 is CASSLVWGHHTEAFF. In DNA form, the CDR3 reads TGTGCCAGCAGCTTAGTTTGGGGACATCACACTGAAGCTTTCTTT. The variable domain in full, with the rest retrieved from reference TRBV7-9 and TRBJ1-1, is DTGVSQNPRHKITKRGQNVTFRCDPISEHNRLYWYRQTLGQGPEFLTYFQNEAQLEKSRLLSDRFSAERPKGSFSTLEIQRTEQGDSAMYLCASSLVWGHHTEAFFGQGTRLTVV.

This clonotype was counted ten times or more. The chain joins TRBV15 to TRBJ2-1; 9 bases match TRBD2. This CDR3 is built from 15 residues. The germline CDR1 and CDR2 sequences are LNHNV and YYDKDF (reference sequence). V trimming: 2 bases; J trimming: 6 bases; junction bases outside the gene matches: 5. The CDR3: CATSRLAGRSNEQFF. The DNA of the CDR3 is TGTGCCACCAGCAGACTAGCGGGAAGAAGCAATGAGCAGTTCTTC.

J is TRBJ1-4 and V is TRBV20-1, with 7 nucleotides matching TRBD1. The CDR3 loop spans 13 amino acids. V shed 4 bases, J shed 6 bases, and the junction held 5 bases outside the gene matches. Germline V gives CDR1 DFQATT, CDR2 SNEGSKA (reference sequence). The CDR3 protein is CSATGTVYEKLFF. The CDR3 DNA sequence: TGCAGTGCTACCGGGACAGTTTATGAAAAACTGTTTTTT.

This clonotype occurred a few times. This chain uses TRBV5-1 with TRBJ2-7, with 8 bases matching TRBD1. Germline CDR1 is SGHRS and CDR2 is YFSETQ. CDR3 length: 13 residues. The trim removed 4 bases at V and 2 bases at J, leaving 2 bases unmatched. The CDR3 here is CASSTQGAYEQYF. DNA for the CDR3: TGCGCCAGCAGCACACAGGGGGCCTACGAGCAGTACTTC. The variable domain in full, completed from reference TRBV5-1 and TRBJ2-7, reads KAGVTQTPRYLIKTRGQQVTLSCSPISGHRSVSWYQQTPGQGLQFLFEYFSETQRNKGNFPGRFSGRQFSNSRSEMNVSTLELGDSALYLCASSTQGAYEQYFGPGTRLTVT.

In this sample, this clonotype turned up a few times. This chain connects TRBV9 to TRBJ2-1; tentative D call: TRBD2 (6 bases). CDR1 is SGDLS, CDR2 YYNGEE, per germline. CDR3 length equals 15 residues. V was clipped by 3 bases and J by 6 bases, with 16 bases between them. DNA of the CDR3: TGTGCCAGCAGCGAGACGTTTTGGGACTCCAATGAGCAGTTCTTC. Its protein is CASSETFWDSNEQFF.

This clonotype was counted many times. V usage is TRBV7-9 and J usage is TRBJ2-3, with D tentatively TRBD1 or TRBD2 (5 bases each). V shed 4 bases and J shed 3 bases, with 23 bases lying between them. The CDR3 runs to 18 residues. In germline, CDR1 is SEHNR, CDR2 FQNEAQ (reference sequence). This CDR3 is CASSSTGRWGEGTDTQYF. The CDR3 nucleotides read TGTGCCAGCAGCTCCACCGGGCGCTGGGGAGAGGGGACAGATACGCAGTATTTT.

V is TRBV14 and J is TRBJ2-7; tentative D call: TRBD1 (5 bases). Germline loops: CDR1 SGHDN, CDR2 FVKESK. The CDR3 consists of 14 residues. Trimming removed 4 bases from V and 5 bases from J, with 15 bases in between. CDR3 coding DNA: TGTGCCAGCAGCCGAATCCCACAGGTCCACGAGCAGTACTTC. Protein sequence: CASSRIPQVHEQYF.